This T cell receptor beta chain was sequenced during a study of human thymus T cells. Study observations and caveats: In thymic and blood repertoires alike, V and J usage looked biased. As related research reported, thymic repertoires overlapped highly among unrelated individuals.

Corrective cardiac surgery supplied the resected thymus tissue. Donor material was obtained from healthy Finnish infants undergoing corrective surgery for congenital heart defects. In the case of this clone: Its antigen is not known.

The repertoire was sequenced with immunoSEQ multiplex PCR; TCRdb's copy has only in-frame clones and lacks some. The repertoire consists of 65,000 to 90,000 clones, with 90% to 95% occurring once and the leading ten covering 0.03% to 0.035%. This CDR3 has 13 residues. Germline CDR1 is SQVTM and CDR2 is ANQGSEA. Deletions cut 2 bases from V and 5 bases from J, with 13 bases between. The gene calls are TRBV29-1 and TRBJ2-7; either TRBD1 or TRBD2 may supply D (5 bases each). This receptor was identified in a girl under three years old with a congenital heart defect but otherwise immunologically healthy. Sequencing was performed on thymus tissue. CDR3 protein: CSVETGRDHEQYF. CDR3 in DNA: TGCAGCGTTGAAACGGGCAGGGACCACGAGCAGTACTTC.